This T cell receptor (beta chain) was profiled in a study of T cell responses to AZD1222 COVID-19 vaccine. Study-wide results and limits: Donors, mostly white British, included more females; clonal diversity was possibly underestimated.

This clone showed up just once. As yet, its antigen is unknown. This CDR3 contains 14 residues. In germline, CDR1 is LGHNA, CDR2 YSLEER. Unmatched junction bases numbered 8, after V lost 1 base and J lost 9 bases. The method was immunoSEQ multiplex PCR; TCRdb's version includes in-frame clones alone and lacks a portion of them. The table includes 90,000 to 100,000 clones, approximately 84% detected once. V is TRBV4-3 and J is TRBJ1-2; 7 bases are a match to TRBD1. Sample: peripheral blood, taken 28 days after the second AZD1222 dose. This receptor was obtained from an adult who received the AZD1222 COVID-19 vaccine. The CDR3 sequence is CASSQARDSSRYTF. CDR3 bases: TGCGCCAGCAGCCAAGCTCGGGACAGTTCTCGCTACACCTTC.